Listed here are 27 T cell receptor beta chains from one sample, sequenced in a study of T cell responses to AZD1222 COVID-19 vaccine. This table comes from immunoSEQ multiplex PCR, and its TCRdb copy is limited to in-frame clones, with some not included. The sample yields around 160,000 clones, about 92% seen once. The specimen comprised peripheral blood, sampled 28 days after the second AZD1222 dose. Receptors originate from an adult who received the AZD1222 COVID-19 vaccine.

The J gene is TRBJ1-2, the V gene TRBV13; 7 bases map to TRBD1. The junction had 11 bases not matched to a gene; V was cut back by 4 bases and J by 0 bases. Germline assignment: CDR1 PRHDT and CDR2 FYEKMQ (reference sequence). The CDR3 totals 17 residues. Written as DNA, the CDR3 is TGTGCCAGCAGCTCCCTGGCAGGGGGAGTAACTAACTATGGCTACACCTTC. The encoded protein is CASSSLAGGVTNYGYTF.

V usage is TRBV7-2 and J usage is TRBJ1-5; no reliable D call. Trimming took off 1 base at V and 7 bases at J, with 8 bases between the two ends. The CDR3 is made up of 13 amino acids. Per germline, CDR1 SGHTA and CDR2 FQGNSA. DNA for the CDR3: TGTGCCAGCAGCTTAGGGAGGGCCCAGCCCCAGCATTTT. Translating it yields CASSLGRAQPQHF. Using reference TRBV7-2 and TRBJ1-5 for the parts outside the CDR3, the full variable domain is GAGVSQSPSNKVTEKGKDVELRCDPISGHTALYWYRQSLGQGLEFLIYFQGNSAPDKSGLPSDRFSAERTGGSVSTLTIQRTQQEDSAVYLCASSLGRAQPQHFGDGTRLSIL.

The J gene is TRBJ2-2, the V gene TRBV4-3, with 10 bases lining up with TRBD1. CDR1 LGHNA and CDR2 YSLEER come from the germline V gene. The trim removed 3 bases at V and 5 bases at J, leaving 6 bases unmatched. The CDR3 spans 16 residues. The CDR3 reads CASSHSGTGETGELFF. The CDR3 nucleotides read TGCGCCAGCAGCCATTCCGGGACAGGGGAAACCGGGGAGCTGTTTTTT.

The chain recombines TRBV5-1 with TRBJ1-4; D remains ambiguous. CDR3 size: 14 residues. Per the germline V gene, CDR1 is SGHRS and CDR2 is YFSETQ. V was pared by 0 bases and J by 7 bases, with 10 bases between. Here the CDR3 reads CASSLGGSGEKLFF. CDR3 DNA: TGCGCCAGCAGCTTGGGAGGGAGTGGTGAAAAACTGTTTTTT.

The genes are TRBV7-6 and TRBJ2-3; 7 bases agree with TRBD1. The CDR3 consists of 15 residues. V shed 3 bases and J 2 bases; nucleotides not matched to a gene: 5. Germline V gene lookup returns CDR1 SGHVS and CDR2 FNYEAQ. CDR3 coding DNA: TGTGCCAGCAGCTTTAAGGGACAGCACACAGATACGCAGTATTTT. It specifies CASSFKGQHTDTQYF.

CDR3 sequence reads: CASSSGLAAYNEQFF. The CDR3, as DNA: TGTGCCAGCAGCTCCGGACTAGCGGCTTACAATGAGCAGTTCTTC. The chain couples TRBV5-8 to TRBJ2-1; 10 bases match TRBD2. CDR3 size: 15 residues. V was clipped by 3 bases and J by 4 bases; unmatched bases: 4. Germline V gene data show CDR1 as SGHTS and CDR2 as YDEGEE.

The genes are TRBV18 and TRBJ1-2; 7 bases line up with TRBD1. Germline CDR1 KGHSH, CDR2 LQKENI. V shed 6 bases, J shed 5 bases, and the junction held 6 bases outside the gene matches. CDR3 length: 13 amino acids. CDR3 in DNA: TGTGCCAGCTCTCCCGACAGGGCTTATGGCTACACCTTC. It specifies CASSPDRAYGYTF.

This chain uses TRBV6-5 with TRBJ2-2; D might be TRBD1 or TRBD2, each matching 7 bases. Trimming left V 6 bases short and J 6 bases short, with 17 bases between. Germline V gives CDR1 MNHEY, CDR2 SVGAGI. CDR3 size: 15 residues. The DNA of the CDR3 is TGTGCCAGCAGAAGACAGGGAGGGTACCCCGGGGAGCTGTTTTTT. It encodes CASRRQGGYPGELFF.

This rearrangement joins TRBV3-1 (or the pseudogene TRBV3-2) to TRBJ1-1, with 11 bases identical to TRBD1. The V gene's germline CDR1 is LGHDT and CDR2 YNNKEL (reference sequence). J lost 4 bases, V lost 1 base, and 5 bases had no gene match. The CDR3 contains 16 residues. CDR3 protein: CASSQGPDRGPTEAFF. The CDR3 DNA reads TGTGCCAGCAGCCAAGGTCCGGACAGGGGGCCCACTGAAGCTTTCTTT.

The chain is built from TRBV19 and TRBJ1-1; D not certain. Germline loops: CDR1 LNHDA, CDR2 SQIVND (reference sequence). This CDR3 comprises 15 residues. V was clipped by 1 base and J by 1 base, with 10 bases between them. The chain's CDR3 is CASSIVGSTNTEAFF. In DNA, the CDR3 is TGTGCCAGTAGTATAGTAGGCAGTACGAACACTGAAGCTTTCTTT.

This chain connects TRBV5-5 to TRBJ2-3; 9 bases align to TRBD1. CDR1 is SGHKS, CDR2 YYEKEE, per germline (reference sequence). V shed 3 bases, J shed 3 bases, and the junction held 8 bases outside the gene matches. There are 16 residues in the CDR3. The CDR3 sequence is CASSSRGQGITDTQYF. In DNA form, the CDR3 reads TGTGCCAGCAGCTCGAGGGGACAGGGAATAACAGATACGCAGTATTTT. Using reference TRBV5-5 and TRBJ2-3 for the parts outside the CDR3, the full variable domain is DAGVTQSPTHLIKTRGQQVTLRCSPISGHKSVSWYQQVLGQGPQFIFQYYEKEERGRGNFPDRFSARQFPNYSSELNVNALLLGDSALYLCASSSRGQGITDTQYFGPGTRLTVL.

The V gene is TRBV27, the J gene TRBJ2-3, with D perhaps TRBD2 (6 bases). The CDR3 totals 13 residues. Germline V gives CDR1 MNHEY, CDR2 SMNVEV (reference sequence). V shed 2 bases and J shed 3 bases, with 6 bases lying between them. The CDR3 is CASSLGGTDTQYF. CDR3 coding DNA: TGTGCCAGCAGTTTAGGGGGGACAGATACGCAGTATTTT.

This rearrangement joins TRBV4-1 to TRBJ2-7; D not resolved. The CDR3 totals 19 residues. Germline V gives CDR1 MGHRA, CDR2 YSYEKL. The germline V and J ends were trimmed by 0 bases and 0 bases, with 21 bases remaining between them. CDR3 in amino acids: CASSQDIRRGGRASYEQYF. The CDR3 DNA follows: TGCGCCAGCAGCCAAGATATCCGGCGTGGCGGCCGGGCCTCCTACGAGCAGTACTTC.

This chain uses TRBV28 with TRBJ1-3; tentatively, D is TRBD1 (5 bases). CDR1 and CDR2 from the germline V gene are MDHEN and SYDVKM. This CDR3 is 16 amino acids long. V was pared by 7 bases and J by 1 base, with 17 bases between. CDR3 coding DNA: TGTGCCAGCACTGTGTCCGGGAGGGGATCTGGAAACACCATATATTTT. It specifies CASTVSGRGSGNTIYF.

V usage is TRBV9 and J usage is TRBJ2-1, with TRBD2 matching over 9 bases. CDR1 SGDLS and CDR2 YYNGEE come from the germline V gene. With V trimmed by 1 base and J by 5 bases, 13 bases remained unmatched. The CDR3 sequence is 18 residues long. Here the CDR3 DNA reads TGTGCCAGCAGCGTACCCCCGAGTGGTCTAGCGGGAAACAATGAGCAGTTCTTC. Translated, it gives CASSVPPSGLAGNNEQFF.

This chain joins TRBV11-3 and TRBJ2-1, with 12 bases lining up with TRBD2. V was clipped by 1 base and J by 8 bases; unmatched bases: 3. CDR3 length equals 15 residues. Germline lookup yields CDR1 SGHNT and CDR2 YENEEA. CDR3 DNA sequence: TGTGCCAGCAGCTTAGCTAGCGGGAGGGTGGATGAGCAGTTCTTC. Its translation: CASSLASGRVDEQFF.

Remarks on this clone: The sample contains more than one DNA sequence encoding this CDR3. The rearrangement joins TRBV27 to TRBJ2-5; a weak D match, TRBD2 (5 bases). Germline V gene data show CDR1 as MNHEY and CDR2 as SMNVEV (reference sequence). V lost 1 base and J lost 4, with 10 bases in between. The CDR3 is 14 residues long. CDR3 sequence reads: CASSLFSRGETQYF. The CDR3 nucleotides are TGTGCCAGCAGTTTATTTAGTCGGGGAGAGACCCAGTACTTC.

This chain joins TRBV7-2 and TRBJ1-5, with no clear D. Per the germline V gene, CDR1 is SGHTA and CDR2 is FQGNSA. Trimming left V 0 bases short and J 4 bases short, with 4 bases between. The CDR3 contains 13 residues. The CDR3 bases are TGTGCCAGCAGCTTAGCGGAAAATCAGCCCCAGCATTTT. Residues: CASSLAENQPQHF.

The chain carries TRBV5-6 and TRBJ2-5; weak D call: TRBD2 (6 bases). Germline CDR1 and CDR2: SGHDT and YYEEEE. The CDR3 extends over 14 amino acids. V lost 0 bases and J lost 9, with 15 bases in between. The CDR3 protein is CASSLGGATVAQYF. The CDR3 DNA reads TGTGCCAGCAGCTTGGGCGGGGCCACAGTGGCCCAGTACTTC.

For the CDR3, the DNA is TGTGCCATCAGTGAGGCCTTGACTGAGAACACCATATATTTT. It translates to CAISEALTENTIYF. The chain is built from TRBV10-3 and TRBJ1-3; D unclear. The CDR3 has 14 residues. Trimming took 2 bases from V and 7 from J, leaving 12 bases between them. Germline-derived CDR1 and CDR2 are ENHRY and SYGVKD.

As DNA, the CDR3 is TGTGCCAGCAGCCGACAGGGGGCCTTCTACGAGCAGTACTTC. Translation gives CASSRQGAFYEQYF. V gene TRBV11-2 combines with J gene TRBJ2-7; 10 bases align to TRBD1. Germline trimming cut 5 bases from V and 3 bases from J; bases unmatched to any gene: 4. Germline V CDR1 and CDR2: SGHAT, FQNNGV. The CDR3 runs 14 residues.

The count of this clone is one. This chain uses TRBV12-2 with TRBJ2-1; TRBD1, the D gene given by the table, was not confirmed from the DNA. TRBV12-2 is shown as a pseudogene. The CDR3 runs to 16 residues. CDR3 protein: CASRLPRRGPHNEQFF. The DNA for the CDR3 is TGTGCAAGTCGCTTACCACGCAGGGGCCCACACAATGAGCAGTTCTTC.

This clone has a single count. The rearrangement links TRBV29-1 to TRBJ2-3, with 7 bases that match TRBD1. J gave up 4 bases and V 5 bases, and 6 bases lay outside the gene matches. The germline V gene encodes CDR1 SQVTM and CDR2 ANQGSEA. The CDR3 spans 13 residues. The CDR3 nucleotides read TGCAGCGTTTCGACAGGGATGTCAGATACGCAGTATTTT. As protein: CSVSTGMSDTQYF.

The chain combines TRBV5-6 with TRBJ1-1; D might be TRBD1 (5 bases). This CDR3 has 15 amino acids. Trimming pared 1 base from V and 0 bases from J, leaving 10 bases between. Germline CDR1 SGHDT, CDR2 YYEEEE. The CDR3 reads CASSLYTGLNTEAFF. The CDR3 DNA follows: TGTGCCAGCAGCTTGTATACGGGGCTGAACACTGAAGCTTTCTTT.

CDR3 in amino acids: CASSLGQGDNQPQHF. In DNA form, the CDR3 reads TGTGCCAGCAGTCTAGGACAGGGCGACAATCAGCCCCAGCATTTT. The chain has TRBV7-9 and TRBJ1-5; 8 positions agree with TRBD1. The CDR3 contains 15 residues. From germline, CDR1 is SEHNR and CDR2 FQNEAQ (reference sequence). Trimming removed 6 bases from V and 3 bases from J; junction bases left unmatched: 7. The full variable domain, rest sourced from reference TRBV7-9 and TRBJ1-5, is DTGVSQNPRHKITKRGQNVTFRCDPISEHNRLYWYRQTLGQGPEFLTYFQNEAQLEKSRLLSDRFSAERPKGSFSTLEIQRTEQGDSAMYLCASSLGQGDNQPQHFGDGTRLSIL.

This chain connects TRBV28 to TRBJ1-2; 7 nucleotides line up with TRBD1. Germline V gene lookup returns CDR1 MDHEN and CDR2 SYDVKM. This CDR3 region has 16 residues. With V trimmed by 4 bases and J by 4 bases, 12 bases remained unmatched. The CDR3 here is CASSSGQTTSLYGYTF. CDR3 DNA: TGTGCCAGCAGTTCGGGACAGACGACGAGCCTCTATGGCTACACCTTC.

V is TRBV28 and J is TRBJ2-1; weak D call: TRBD1 (6 bases). Germline CDR1 MDHEN, CDR2 SYDVKM. V shed 4 bases and J shed 1 base, with 8 bases lying between them. CDR3 length equals 14 residues. This CDR3 reads CASSSDSSYNEQFF. CDR3 DNA: TGTGCCAGCAGTTCGGACAGTTCCTACAATGAGCAGTTCTTC.